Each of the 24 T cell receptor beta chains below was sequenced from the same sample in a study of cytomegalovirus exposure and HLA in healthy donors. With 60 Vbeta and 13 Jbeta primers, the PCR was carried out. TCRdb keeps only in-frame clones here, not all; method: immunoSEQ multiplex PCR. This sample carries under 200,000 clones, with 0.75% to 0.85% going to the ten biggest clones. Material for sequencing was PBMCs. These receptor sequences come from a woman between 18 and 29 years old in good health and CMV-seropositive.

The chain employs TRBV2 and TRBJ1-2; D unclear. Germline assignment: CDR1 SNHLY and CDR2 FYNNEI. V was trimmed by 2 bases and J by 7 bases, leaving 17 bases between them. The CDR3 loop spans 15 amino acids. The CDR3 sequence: CASSESEPGSGGYTF. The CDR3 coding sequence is TGTGCCAGCAGTGAAAGTGAGCCGGGGTCGGGTGGCTACACCTTC.

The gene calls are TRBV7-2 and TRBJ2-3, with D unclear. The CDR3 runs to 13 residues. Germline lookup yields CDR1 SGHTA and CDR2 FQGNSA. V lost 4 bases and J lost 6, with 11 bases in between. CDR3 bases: TGTGCCAGCAGCTCACTTTCCGTGGATACGCAGTATTTT. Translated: CASSSLSVDTQYF.

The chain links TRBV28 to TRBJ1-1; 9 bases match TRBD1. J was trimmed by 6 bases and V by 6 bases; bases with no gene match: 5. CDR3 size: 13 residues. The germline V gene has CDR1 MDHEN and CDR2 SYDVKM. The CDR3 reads CASRTGQGAEAFF. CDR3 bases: TGTGCCAGCAGGACGGGACAGGGAGCTGAAGCTTTCTTT.

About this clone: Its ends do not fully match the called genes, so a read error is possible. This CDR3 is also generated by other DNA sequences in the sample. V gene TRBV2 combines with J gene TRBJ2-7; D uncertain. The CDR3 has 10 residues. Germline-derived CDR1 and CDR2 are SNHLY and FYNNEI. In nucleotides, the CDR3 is TGCGCCAGCAGGAGTACCGAGCAGTACTTC. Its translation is CASRSTEQYF.

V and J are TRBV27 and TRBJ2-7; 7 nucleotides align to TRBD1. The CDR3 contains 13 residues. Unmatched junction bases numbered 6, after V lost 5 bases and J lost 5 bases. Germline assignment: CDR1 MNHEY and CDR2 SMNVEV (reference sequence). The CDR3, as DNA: TGTGCCAGCAGTCCCGGACAGGTCGACGAGCAGTACTTC. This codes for CASSPGQVDEQYF.

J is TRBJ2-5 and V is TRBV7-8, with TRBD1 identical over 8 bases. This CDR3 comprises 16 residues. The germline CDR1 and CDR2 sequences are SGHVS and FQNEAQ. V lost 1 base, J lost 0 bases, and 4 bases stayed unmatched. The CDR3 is CASSLVLDRDQETQYF. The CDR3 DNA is TGTGCCAGCAGCTTAGTCCTGGACAGGGACCAAGAGACCCAGTACTTC.

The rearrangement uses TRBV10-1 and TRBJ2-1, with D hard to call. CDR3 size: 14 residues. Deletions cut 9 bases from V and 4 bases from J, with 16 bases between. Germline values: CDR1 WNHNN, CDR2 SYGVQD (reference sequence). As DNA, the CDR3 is TGCGCCAGGCTTCTGTGTGACAAGTACAATGAGCAGTTCTTC. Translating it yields CARLLCDKYNEQFF.

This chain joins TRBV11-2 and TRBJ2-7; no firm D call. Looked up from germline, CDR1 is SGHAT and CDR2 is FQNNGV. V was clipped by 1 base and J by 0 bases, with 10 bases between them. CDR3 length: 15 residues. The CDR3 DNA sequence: TGTGCCAGCAGCTTAGGCATAGCCTACTCCTACGAGCAGTACTTC. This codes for CASSLGIAYSYEQYF.

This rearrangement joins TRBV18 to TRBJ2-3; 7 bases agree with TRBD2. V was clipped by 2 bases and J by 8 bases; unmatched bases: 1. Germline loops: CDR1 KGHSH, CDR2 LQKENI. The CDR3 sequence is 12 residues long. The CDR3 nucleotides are TGTGCCAGCTCACCAGGGGAGGGTACGCAGTATTTT. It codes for CASSPGEGTQYF. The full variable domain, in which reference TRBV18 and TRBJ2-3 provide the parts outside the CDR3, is NAGVMQNPRHLVRRRGQEARLRCSPMKGHSHVYWYRQLPEEGLKFMVYLQKENIIDESGMPKERFSAEFPKEGPSILRIQQVVRGDSAAYFCASSPGEGTQYFGPGTRLTVL.

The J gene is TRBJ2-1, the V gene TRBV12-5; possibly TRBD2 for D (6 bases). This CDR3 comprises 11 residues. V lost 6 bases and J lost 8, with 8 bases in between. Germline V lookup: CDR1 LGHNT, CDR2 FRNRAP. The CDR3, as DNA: TGTGCTAGTGGAAGGGAGGATGAGCAGTTCTTC. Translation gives CASGREDEQFF.

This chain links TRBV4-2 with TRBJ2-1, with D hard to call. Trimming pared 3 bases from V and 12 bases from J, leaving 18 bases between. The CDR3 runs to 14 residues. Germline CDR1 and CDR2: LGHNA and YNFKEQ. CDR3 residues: CASSHGAFNEVQFF. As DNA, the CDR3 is TGTGCCAGCAGCCACGGAGCATTTAATGAAGTGCAGTTCTTC.

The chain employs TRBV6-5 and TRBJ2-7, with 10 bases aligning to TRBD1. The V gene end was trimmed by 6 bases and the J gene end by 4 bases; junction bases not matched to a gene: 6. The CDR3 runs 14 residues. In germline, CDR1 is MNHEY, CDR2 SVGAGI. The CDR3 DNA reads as TGTGCCAGCAGAATCGGGACAGGGGTGTACGAGCAGTACTTC. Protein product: CASRIGTGVYEQYF.

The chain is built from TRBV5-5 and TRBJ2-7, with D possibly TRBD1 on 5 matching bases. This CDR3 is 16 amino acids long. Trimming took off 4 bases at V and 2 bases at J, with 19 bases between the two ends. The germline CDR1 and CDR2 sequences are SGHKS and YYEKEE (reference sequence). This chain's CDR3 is CASSRSVGRVTYEQYF. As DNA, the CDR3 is TGTGCCAGCAGCCGGTCGGTCGGCAGGGTGACCTACGAGCAGTACTTC.

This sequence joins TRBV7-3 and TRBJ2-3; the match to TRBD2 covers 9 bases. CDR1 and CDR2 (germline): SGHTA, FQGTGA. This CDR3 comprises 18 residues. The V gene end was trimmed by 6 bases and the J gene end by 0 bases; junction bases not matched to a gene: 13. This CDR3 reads CASSRLWRGGLSTDTQYF. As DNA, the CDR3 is TGTGCCAGCAGTCGCTTATGGCGGGGGGGCCTTAGCACAGATACGCAGTATTTT.

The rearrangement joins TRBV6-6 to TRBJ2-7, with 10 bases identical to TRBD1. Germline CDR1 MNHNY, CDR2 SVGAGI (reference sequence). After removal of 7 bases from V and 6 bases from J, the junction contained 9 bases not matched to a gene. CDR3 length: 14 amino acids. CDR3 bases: TGTGCCAGCATCCTAGGACAGGGGGAGGTCGAGCAGTACTTC. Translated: CASILGQGEVEQYF.

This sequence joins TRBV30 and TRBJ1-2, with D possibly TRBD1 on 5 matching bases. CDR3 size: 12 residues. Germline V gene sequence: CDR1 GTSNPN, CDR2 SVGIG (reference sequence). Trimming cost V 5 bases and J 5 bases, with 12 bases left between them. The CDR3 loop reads CAWYTSGYGYTF. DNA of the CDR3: TGTGCCTGGTACACCTCAGGGTATGGCTACACCTTC.

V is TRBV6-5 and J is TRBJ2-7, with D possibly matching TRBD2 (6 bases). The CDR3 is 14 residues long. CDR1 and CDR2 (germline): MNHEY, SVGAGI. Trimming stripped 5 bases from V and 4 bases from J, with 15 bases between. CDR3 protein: CASSGGTGLYEQYF. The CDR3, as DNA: TGTGCCAGCAGTGGGGGGACTGGGCTTTACGAGCAGTACTTC.

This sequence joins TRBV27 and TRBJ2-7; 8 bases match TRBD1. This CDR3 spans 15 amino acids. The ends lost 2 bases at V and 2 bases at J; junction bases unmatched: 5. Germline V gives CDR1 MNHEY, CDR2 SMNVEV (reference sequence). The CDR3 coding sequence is TGTGCCAGCAGTTTAATGGGACAGGACCCCTACGAGCAGTACTTC. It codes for CASSLMGQDPYEQYF.

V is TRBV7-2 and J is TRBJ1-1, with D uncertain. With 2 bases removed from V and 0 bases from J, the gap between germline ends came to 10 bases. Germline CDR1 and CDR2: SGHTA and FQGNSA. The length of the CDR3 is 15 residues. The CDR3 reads CASSLMGQVNTEAFF. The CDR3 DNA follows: TGTGCCAGCAGCTTAATGGGTCAGGTGAACACTGAAGCTTTCTTT.

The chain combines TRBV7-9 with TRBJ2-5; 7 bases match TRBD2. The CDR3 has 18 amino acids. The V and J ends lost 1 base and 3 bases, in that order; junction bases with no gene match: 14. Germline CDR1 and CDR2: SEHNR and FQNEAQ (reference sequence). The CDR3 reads CASSLVEVRTGGKETQYF. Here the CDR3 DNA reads TGTGCCAGCAGCTTAGTTGAAGTTAGGACGGGAGGAAAAGAGACCCAGTACTTC.

CDR3 region: CATKAGDMGRPQHF. Written as DNA, the CDR3 is TGTGCCACTAAGGCGGGGGACATGGGGAGGCCCCAGCATTTT. The V and J genes are TRBV6-1 and TRBJ1-5; maybe TRBD1 (6 bases). V lost 10 bases, J lost 9 bases, and 22 bases lay in between. The germline V gene has CDR1 MNHNS and CDR2 SASEGT. The CDR3 extends over 14 amino acids.

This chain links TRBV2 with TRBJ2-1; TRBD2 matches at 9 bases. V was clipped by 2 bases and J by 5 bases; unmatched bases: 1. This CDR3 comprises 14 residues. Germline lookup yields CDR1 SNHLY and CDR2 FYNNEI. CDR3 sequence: CASSELAGDNEQFF. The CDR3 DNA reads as TGTGCCAGCAGTGAATTAGCGGGGGACAATGAGCAGTTCTTC.

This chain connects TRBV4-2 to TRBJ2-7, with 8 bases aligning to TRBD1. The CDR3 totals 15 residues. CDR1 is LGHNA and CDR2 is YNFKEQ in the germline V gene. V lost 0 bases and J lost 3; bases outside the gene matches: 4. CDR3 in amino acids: CASSQDPGGLYEQYF. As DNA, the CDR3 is TGTGCCAGCAGCCAAGATCCAGGGGGCCTCTACGAGCAGTACTTC.

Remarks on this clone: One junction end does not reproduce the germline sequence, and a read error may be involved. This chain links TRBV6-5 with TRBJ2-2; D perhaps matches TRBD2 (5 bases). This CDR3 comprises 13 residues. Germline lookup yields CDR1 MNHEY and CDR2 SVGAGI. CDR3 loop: CASSFSWAGELVF. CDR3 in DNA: TGTGCCAGCAGTTTTAGCTGGGCCGGGGAGCTGGTTTTT.